The rows below give T cell receptor beta chains drawn from one sample of a study of cytotoxic CD8 clonotypes in ibrutinib-treated CLL. Only in-frame clones appear in the TCRdb table, and some are missing; sequencing was by immunoSEQ multiplex PCR. The data hold roughly 180,000 clones, with about 72% observed a single time. Sample: PBMCs, taken after 24 months of ibrutinib treatment. The source is a human donor with chronic lymphocytic leukemia. Both conserved end residues are part of each CDR3. The D gene is left open where the match is weak. The size of a clone is reported for some rows only, either as once, few or many, or as a class for expanded clones.

j_call v_call d_call clone_size cdr3_aa cdr3_nt
TRBJ1-1 TRBV15 NA NA CATSRARTATEAFF TGTGCCACCAGCAGAGCTAGGACGGCTACCGAAGCTTTCTTT
TRBJ2-7 TRBV7-2 NA NA CASSVTASYEQYF TGTGCCAGCAGCGTAACGGCTTCCTACGAGCAGTACTTC
TRBJ2-7 TRBV10-3 TRBD1 few CAISESDRGLEQYF TGTGCCATCAGTGAGTCGGACAGGGGGCTGGAGCAGTACTTC
TRBJ2-7 TRBV5-4 NA NA CASSLGQPISYEQYF TGTGCCAGCAGCTTGGGCCAGCCAATCTCCTACGAGCAGTACTTC
TRBJ1-2 TRBV4-2 TRBD1 NA CASSQGRQGDKNYGYTF TGTGCCAGCAGCCAAGGACGACAGGGGGATAAGAACTATGGCTACACCTTC
TRBJ2-1 TRBV5-4 NA NA CASSLEASARHNEQFF TGTGCCAGCAGCTTGGAGGCTAGCGCCCGGCACAATGAGCAGTTCTTC
TRBJ2-7 TRBV7-2 TRBD2 few CASSVSSGRATYEQYF TGTGCCAGCAGCGTCTCTAGCGGGAGGGCCACTTACGAGCAGTACTTC
TRBJ2-5 TRBV11-3 NA NA CASSPRHEPETQYF TGTGCCAGCAGCCCCCGACATGAACCGGAGACCCAGTACTTC
TRBJ2-7 TRBV4-2 TRBD2 NA CASSQGISDSGSSYEQYF TGTGCCAGCAGCCAAGGGATATCTGATAGCGGGAGCTCCTACGAGCAGTACTTC
TRBJ1-5 TRBV7-8 NA NA CASSFDRARPQHF TGTGCCAGCAGCTTTGATAGGGCCCGGCCCCAGCATTTT
TRBJ2-1 TRBV15 NA NA CATRDGSYNEQFF TGTGCCACCAGGGACGGCAGCTACAATGAGCAGTTCTTC
TRBJ2-7 TRBV4-1 TRBD2 few CASSQFSGRGDEQYF TGCGCCAGCAGCCAATTTAGCGGGAGGGGCGACGAGCAGTACTTC
TRBJ2-3 TRBV18 NA few CASSPSASFTDTQYF TGTGCCAGCTCACCGTCCGCTAGCTTCACAGATACGCAGTATTTT
TRBJ2-7 TRBV6-5 NA NA CASSYRHGSSYEQYF TGTGCCAGCAGTTACAGACACGGTTCGAGTTACGAGCAGTACTTC